This T cell receptor beta chain derives from a study of PD-1 blockade in classical Hodgkin lymphoma. Study-wide findings and caveats: What drove the repertoire differences, possibly disease activity or prior therapy, has not been defined.

Time point denoted: cycle 4 day 1 (C4D1), after 5 to 7 weeks of nivolumab. Every patient was affected by relapse after autologous stem cell transplantation, while exposure to brentuximab vedotin was not uniform. Between the trimmed V and J ends, which lost 3 bases and 4 bases, there was a span of 15 bases. CDR3 length: 15 amino acids. The germline V gene has CDR1 MNHNS and CDR2 SASEGT. This clone was seen only a few times. The antigen remains undetermined. TCRdb keeps only in-frame clones here, not all; method: immunoSEQ multiplex PCR. This table has 21,000 or so clones, approximately 90% appearing once.

Sequences were derived from peripheral blood mononuclear cells (PBMCs), sampled before the fourth cycle of nivolumab. This chain connects TRBV6-1 to TRBJ1-2; possible D gene TRBD1, 6 bases. This TCR was sampled from a human donor with classical Hodgkin lymphoma. CDR3 nucleotides: TGTGCCAGCAGTGAGCAAGGACAGATGTTCTATGGCTACACCTTC. Protein sequence: CASSEQGQMFYGYTF.